Below are 3 T cell receptor beta chains sequenced from a single sample in a study of blood T cell repertoires in COVID-19. The protocol was immunoSEQ multiplex PCR, while the TCRdb copy is restricted to in-frame clones and leaves out a portion. In the table there are around 97,000 clones, 70% to 90% of which are singletons. Material for sequencing was peripheral blood. The source of these receptors is a man aged 45-65 years in a cohort sampled during active COVID-19.

V gene TRBV7-9 combines with J gene TRBJ1-2; D not certain. Trimming shortened V by 5 bases and J by 2 bases, and 12 bases separated the two germline ends. Germline CDR1 reads SEHNR; CDR2 reads FQNEAQ (reference sequence). The CDR3 runs 14 residues. The CDR3 nucleotides are TGTGCCAGCAGCCCCTCAACGGGGAACTATGGCTACACCTTC. Protein product: CASSPSTGNYGYTF.

This clone was seen only a few times. The V and J genes are TRBV6-1 and TRBJ1-1, with a weak D call TRBD1 (6 bases). V was trimmed by 1 base and J by 5 bases, leaving 11 bases between them. CDR3 length equals 14 residues. Germline lookup yields CDR1 MNHNS and CDR2 SASEGT. The CDR3 protein is CASSEVRGETEAFF. CDR3 sequence (DNA): TGTGCCAGCAGTGAAGTCAGGGGAGAAACTGAAGCTTTCTTT.

This chain links TRBV28 with TRBJ1-2; D not certain. V was cut by 3 bases and J by 4 bases, with 9 bases left in between. The CDR3 runs to 13 residues. Germline values: CDR1 MDHEN, CDR2 SYDVKM. Here the CDR3 reads CASSFGQLYGYTF. In DNA, the CDR3 is TGTGCCAGCAGTTTTGGGCAGCTCTATGGCTACACCTTC.